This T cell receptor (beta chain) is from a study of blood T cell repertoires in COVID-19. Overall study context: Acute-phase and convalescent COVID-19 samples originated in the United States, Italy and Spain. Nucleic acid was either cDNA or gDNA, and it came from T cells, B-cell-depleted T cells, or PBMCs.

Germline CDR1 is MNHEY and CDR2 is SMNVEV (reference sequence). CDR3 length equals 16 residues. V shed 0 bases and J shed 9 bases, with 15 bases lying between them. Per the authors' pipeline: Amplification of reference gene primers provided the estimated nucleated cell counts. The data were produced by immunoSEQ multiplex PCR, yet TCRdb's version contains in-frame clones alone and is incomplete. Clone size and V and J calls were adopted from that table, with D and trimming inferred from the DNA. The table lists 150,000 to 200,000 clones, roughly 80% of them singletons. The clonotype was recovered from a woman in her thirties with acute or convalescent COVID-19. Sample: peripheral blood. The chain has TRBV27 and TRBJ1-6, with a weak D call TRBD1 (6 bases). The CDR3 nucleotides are TGTGCCAGCAGTTTATCCCGGACAGTAGGGACTTCACCCCTCCACTTT. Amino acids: CASSLSRTVGTSPLHF.